A selection of T cell receptor beta chains follows, all from one sample in a study of a mutant IDH1 vaccine in newly diagnosed glioma. No antigen has been assigned to these receptors. Sequenced by immunoSEQ multiplex PCR; TCRdb stores in-frame clones only, minus some. This sample has about 84,000 clones; more than 80% occur once, and the top ten carry 5.2%. Here the sequenced sample was PBMCs, taken from a glioma patient whose treatment included an IDH1 peptide vaccine. All receptors come from a man aged 35 to 55 with glioma. Each CDR3 is given with its conserved first and last residue. D genes are given only for firm matches. Clone sizes are given selectively: once, few, many, or a class where the clone is expanded.

>-|TRBJ2-7|TRBD1|TRBV6-5
CASSYSRDRSYEQYF
TGTGCCAGCAGTTACTCGAGGGACAGATCCTACGAGCAGTACTTC
>-|TRBJ2-2|TRBD2|TRBV7-6
CASSFLPGTSGGKRRTGELFF
TGTGCCAGCAGCTTTTTACCCGGGACTAGCGGGGGCAAGAGACGCACCGGGGAGCTGTTTTTT
>-|TRBJ1-3|TRBD1|TRBV18
CASSFGTAPEGRNTIYF
TGTGCCAGCTCATTCGGGACAGCCCCGGAGGGGAGGAACACCATATATTTT
>-|TRBJ2-3|-|TRBV27
CATKRISSNTDTQYF
TGTGCCACCAAAAGGATAAGCTCAAACACAGATACGCAGTATTTT
>-|TRBJ2-7|TRBD1|TRBV18
CASSPEEAGGKYEQYF
TGTGCCAGCTCACCAGAAGAGGCAGGGGGCAAGTACGAGCAGTACTTC
>-|TRBJ2-7|-|TRBV29-1
CSAEVSRQGRNYEQYF
TGCAGCGCCGAGGTTAGCCGGCAGGGACGCAACTACGAGCAGTACTTC
>few|TRBJ1-6|-|TRBV5-1
CASSLQTNSPLHF
TGCGCCAGCAGCTTGCAAACCAATTCACCCCTCCACTTT
>-|TRBJ1-1|-|TRBV4-2
CASSLNQATRDLNTEAFF
TGTGCCAGCAGCCTAAACCAGGCCACGAGGGATCTGAACACTGAAGCTTTCTTT
>once|TRBJ2-5|TRBD1|TRBV19
CATKERTGRLQETQYF
TGTGCCACAAAAGAGCGGACAGGGAGACTCCAAGAGACCCAGTACTTC
>-|TRBJ1-5|TRBD1|TRBV6-5
CASKTLAGGNQPQHF
TGTGCCAGCAAGACCTTGGCAGGGGGAAATCAGCCCCAGCATTTT
>few|TRBJ1-5|-|TRBV9
CASSAPGAGNQPQHF
TGTGCCAGCAGCGCCCCAGGGGCCGGCAATCAGCCCCAGCATTTT
>-|TRBJ2-7|TRBD2|TRBV7-2
CASSRSGGAEYEQYF
TGTGCCAGCAGCCGGAGCGGGGGGGCCGAATACGAGCAGTACTTC
>once|TRBJ1-5|-|TRBV6-1
CASSGGTNSNQPQHF
TGTGCCAGCAGCGGCGGGACAAATAGCAATCAGCCCCAGCATTTT
>few|TRBJ1-1|TRBD1|TRBV7-2
CASNRGGADTEAFF
TGTGCCAGCAACAGGGGGGGAGCCGACACTGAAGCTTTCTTT
>-|TRBJ2-3|-|TRBV30
CAWSVAGRTGTDTQYF
TGTGCCTGGAGTGTTGCGGGGAGAACTGGAACAGATACGCAGTATTTT
>-|TRBJ1-1|-|TRBV7-2
CASSFQPGPYGAFF
TGTGCCAGCAGCTTCCAACCGGGACCCTACGGAGCTTTCTTT
>medium-sized|TRBJ1-4|-|TRBV29-1
CSVRRNEKLFF
TGCAGCGTTCGGCGGAATGAAAAACTGTTTTTT
>-|TRBJ2-7|-|TRBV2
CASRADPDPYEQYF
TGTGCCAGCAGGGCGGACCCAGACCCCTACGAGCAGTACTTC
>-|TRBJ2-3|-|TRBV15
CATSPGRTWDTQYF
TGTGCCACCAGCCCGGGGCGGACCTGGGATACGCAGTATTTT
>once|TRBJ2-3|-|TRBV30
CAWIGGQPTQYF
TGTGCCTGGATTGGGGGGCAGCCTACGCAGTATTTT
>-|TRBJ1-1|-|TRBV28
CASSLRPGNTEAFF
TGTGCCAGCAGTTTACGGCCAGGGAACACTGAAGCTTTCTTT
>-|TRBJ1-1|-|TRBV6-5
CASSKQGSRTEAFF
TGTGCCAGCAGTAAACAGGGTTCCCGGACTGAAGCTTTCTTT
>once|TRBJ1-6|TRBD1|TRBV5-1
CASRTGGDSPLHF
TGCGCCAGCAGGACAGGGGGCGATTCACCCCTCCACTTT
>-|TRBJ2-5|TRBD2|TRBV25-1
CASRLAGQETQYF
TGTGCCAGCAGACTAGCGGGACAAGAGACCCAGTACTTC
>-|TRBJ1-2|-|TRBV13
CASSTGTDNYGYTF
TGTGCCAGCAGCACCGGGACTGACAACTATGGCTACACCTTC
>-|TRBJ1-2|-|TRBV5-1
CASSSDIGDYGYTF
TGCGCCAGCAGCTCGGACATTGGGGACTATGGCTACACCTTC
>-|TRBJ2-7|-|TRBV7-9
CASTPGGVTYEQYF
TGTGCCAGCACGCCAGGAGGGGTGACCTACGAGCAGTACTTC
>-|TRBJ2-4|-|TRBV2
CASSDPVLRAILAKNIQYF
TGTGCCAGCAGTGATCCCGTTTTGCGTGCAATCCTAGCCAAAAACATTCAGTACTTC
>once|TRBJ2-3|-|TRBV18
CASSPPAGAGTDTQYF
TGTGCCAGCTCACCGCCAGCGGGCGCAGGCACAGATACGCAGTATTTT
>-|TRBJ2-7|-|TRBV9
CASSIGQNYEQYF
TGTGCCAGCAGCATCGGACAGAACTACGAGCAGTACTTC
>-|TRBJ2-4|-|TRBV28
CASSFLDNLRSIQYF
TGTGCCAGCAGTTTTTTGGACAACCTAAGAAGCATTCAGTACTTC
>-|TRBJ1-5|-|TRBV19
CASSTGEGAQPQHF
TGTGCCAGTAGTACAGGGGAAGGGGCTCAGCCCCAGCATTTT
>-|TRBJ1-5|-|TRBV2
CTSSDGQGRGNNQPQHF
TGTACCAGCAGTGACGGCCAGGGAAGGGGGAACAATCAGCCCCAGCATTTT
>-|TRBJ2-5|TRBD2|TRBV2
CASSESLAGVFETQYF
TGTGCCAGCAGTGAAAGCCTAGCGGGAGTTTTTGAGACCCAGTACTTC
>-|TRBJ1-5|-|TRBV19
CASSILEGINQPQHF
TGTGCCAGTAGTATCTTGGAGGGGATAAATCAGCCCCAGCATTTT